This T cell receptor beta chain was captured by sequencing in a study of shared T cell receptors in the human thymus. Clones were sequenced by immunoSEQ multiplex PCR, and TCRdb holds only the in-frame ones, with some missing. The sample consists of fewer than 700,000 clones, approximately 90% of them appearing once. The V gene lost 4 bases and the J gene lost 1 base, with 16 bases spanning the gap. This CDR3 contains 16 residues. Germline V CDR1 and CDR2: SGHVT, SQSDAQ. These data also featured in a second study, about human thymus T cells. That source reports: The source of the thymus tissue was resections taken during corrective heart surgery.

The receptor comes from a boy younger than two with a congenital heart defect. The V call is TRBV7-4, the J call TRBJ1-1; no clear D gene. Sequencing was performed on thymocytes. CDR3 coding DNA: TGTGCCAGCAGCTCCCCGAGATCGTCTCGGAACACTGAAGCTTTCTTT. This encodes CASSSPRSSRNTEAFF.